The 19 T cell receptor beta chains listed next were all sequenced from one sample in a study of blood T cell repertoires in COVID-19. Clones were sequenced by immunoSEQ multiplex PCR, and TCRdb holds only the in-frame ones, with some missing. Of fewer than 15,000 clones in the sample, roughly 84% were seen once. The sample was peripheral blood. These TCRs come from a man between 45 and 60 years old with active COVID-19.

V and J are TRBV2 and TRBJ2-3, with a weak D call TRBD2 (5 bases). CDR1 SNHLY and CDR2 FYNNEI come from the germline V gene. Trimming removed 6 bases at V and 2 bases at J, with 12 bases between. CDR3 length equals 14 residues. CDR3 DNA sequence: TGTGCCAGCAGGCCCAAGACTAACACAGATACGCAGTATTTT. This gives the protein CASRPKTNTDTQYF.

The chain combines TRBV2 with TRBJ2-1; 7 nucleotides match TRBD2. The CDR3 is 15 residues long. The germline CDR1 and CDR2 sequences are SNHLY and FYNNEI. V shed 3 bases and J 4 bases; nucleotides not matched to a gene: 6. The DNA of the CDR3 is TGTGCCAGCAGTGAGGGAGGGAGAAAATACAATGAGCAGTTCTTC. Protein product: CASSEGGRKYNEQFF.

CDR3 sequence: CAAGGGEQFF. DNA of the CDR3: TGTGCCGCCGGGGGGGGTGAGCAGTTCTTC. The chain is built from TRBV27 and TRBJ2-1; 8 bases map to TRBD2. The CDR3 runs 10 residues. The V segment lost 11 bases and the J segment 9 bases; nucleotides outside the gene matches: 3. Per germline, CDR1 MNHEY and CDR2 SMNVEV (reference sequence).

A few counts support this clone. The V gene is TRBV10-3, the J gene TRBJ2-5, with D hard to call. The CDR3 runs 13 residues. The germline CDR1 and CDR2 sequences are ENHRY and SYGVKD. V dropped 10 bases and J dropped 5 bases, with 17 bases sitting between them. The chain's CDR3 is CATFDPGWETQYF. CDR3 DNA sequence: TGTGCCACCTTTGACCCCGGGTGGGAGACCCAGTACTTC.

This chain joins TRBV27 and TRBJ2-7; possibly TRBD2 for D (6 bases). This CDR3 is 13 amino acids long. V lost 6 bases to trimming and J lost 5 bases, with 14 bases between them. In germline, CDR1 is MNHEY, CDR2 SMNVEV (reference sequence). The CDR3 sequence is CASRLSGQNEQYF. The CDR3 DNA is TGTGCCAGCAGACTTAGCGGCCAAAACGAGCAGTACTTC.

This clone is a singleton in its sample. J is TRBJ2-2 and V is TRBV7-9, with 8 bases matching TRBD1. Germline V lookup: CDR1 SEHNR, CDR2 FQNEAQ (reference sequence). V trimming: 3 bases; J trimming: 0 bases; junction bases outside the gene matches: 0. The CDR3 is 15 residues long. DNA for the CDR3: TGTGCCAGCAGCTTGGACAGGGCGAACACCGGGGAGCTGTTTTTT. The encoded protein is CASSLDRANTGELFF.

This clone was picked up a small number of times. This chain connects TRBV28 to TRBJ1-3; D uncertain. Trimming left V 6 bases short and J 1 base short, with 10 bases between. The CDR3 sequence is 14 residues long. Looked up from germline, CDR1 is MDHEN and CDR2 is SYDVKM. The CDR3 DNA reads TGTGCCAGCAGCACCGAGCTATCTGGAAACACCATATATTTT. This translates into CASSTELSGNTIYF. The complete variable domain, with remaining parts taken from reference TRBV28 and TRBJ1-3, reads DVKVTQSSRYLVKRTGEKVFLECVQDMDHENMFWYRQDPGLGLRLIYFSYDVKMKEKGDIPEGYSVSREKKERFSLILESASTNQTSMYLCASSTELSGNTIYFGEGSWLTVV.

This sequence joins TRBV5-4 and TRBJ2-1, with 8 positions matching TRBD1. The CDR3 spans 14 residues. Trimming at V came to 2 bases and at J to 10 bases, leaving 8 bases not matched to a gene. The germline gives CDR1 SGHNT, CDR2 YYREEE (reference sequence). This CDR3 reads CASSFQGAGWEQFF. The CDR3 region has the DNA TGTGCCAGCAGCTTTCAGGGGGCGGGCTGGGAGCAGTTCTTC.

The genes are TRBV11-3 and TRBJ2-1, with 9 positions matching TRBD2. Germline V gene lookup returns CDR1 SGHNT and CDR2 YENEEA. After removal of 4 bases from V and 9 bases from J, the junction contained 7 bases not matched to a gene. The CDR3 totals 14 residues. CDR3 protein: CASSSPGTSTEQFF. CDR3 DNA: TGTGCCAGCAGCTCTCCCGGGACTAGCACTGAGCAGTTCTTC.

The chain carries TRBV15 and TRBJ2-1; 8 bases line up with TRBD1. V dropped 1 base and J dropped 1; count of bases not matched to a gene: 6. The length of the CDR3 is 17 residues. Germline V CDR1 and CDR2: LNHNV, YYDKDF (reference sequence). Here the CDR3 reads CATSRVPRTGSYNEQFF. The DNA for the CDR3 is TGTGCCACCAGCAGAGTTCCCAGGACAGGGTCCTACAATGAGCAGTTCTTC.

This clone was picked up one time. The chain recombines TRBV12-5 with TRBJ1-1; D remains ambiguous. V lost 2 bases and J 4 bases, leaving 14 bases between the germline ends. The CDR3 length is 15 residues. Germline V gene data show CDR1 as LGHNT and CDR2 as FRNRAP. The CDR3: CASGLPARGGTEAFF. CDR3 sequence (DNA): TGTGCTAGTGGTTTGCCGGCCAGAGGAGGCACTGAAGCTTTCTTT. The full variable domain, in which reference TRBV12-5 and TRBJ1-1 provide the parts outside the CDR3, is DARVTQTPRHKVTEMGQEVTMRCQPILGHNTVFWYRQTMMQGLELLAYFRNRAPLDDSGMPKDRFSAEMPDATLATLKIQPSEPRDSAVYFCASGLPARGGTEAFFGQGTRLTVV.

V is TRBV9 and J is TRBJ2-5, with D unresolved. Germline V gene lookup returns CDR1 SGDLS and CDR2 YYNGEE. The CDR3 extends over 14 amino acids. V was pared by 0 bases and J by 1 base, with 7 bases between. The CDR3 sequence is CASSVDEFQETQYF. As DNA, the CDR3 is TGTGCCAGCAGCGTAGATGAGTTCCAAGAGACCCAGTACTTC.

The chain is built from TRBV5-6 and TRBJ1-1; 8 bases agree with TRBD1. V lost 4 bases and J lost 6; bases outside the gene matches: 8. The CDR3 has 14 amino acids. Germline values: CDR1 SGHDT, CDR2 YYEEEE. The DNA for the CDR3 is TGTGCCAGCAGCCTGTCGACAGGGGTACCTGAAGCTTTCTTT. This encodes CASSLSTGVPEAFF.

The CDR3 loop is CASSPGGIIAGSNPRDIQYF. CDR3 nucleotides: TGCGCCAGCAGCCCTGGGGGTATCATAGCGGGAAGCAACCCAAGGGACATTCAGTACTTC. V gene TRBV4-1 combines with J gene TRBJ2-4, with TRBD2 identical over 8 bases. The CDR3 has 20 amino acids. After removal of 4 bases from V and 8 bases from J, the junction contained 25 bases not matched to a gene. CDR1 is MGHRA and CDR2 is YSYEKL in the germline V gene.

The chain couples TRBV25-1 to TRBJ2-3; a possible D gene is TRBD2 (5 bases). The CDR3 runs 16 residues. The germline gives CDR1 MGHDK, CDR2 SYGVNS. Trimming took off 1 base at V and 0 bases at J, with 11 bases between the two ends. The CDR3 coding sequence is TGTGCCAGCAGTGAATGGGATGGGAGTAGCACAGATACGCAGTATTTT. Translating it yields CASSEWDGSSTDTQYF.

V and J are TRBV5-1 and TRBJ2-1; 10 nucleotides match TRBD2. Per germline, CDR1 SGHRS and CDR2 YFSETQ. CDR3 length: 15 amino acids. V dropped 3 bases and J dropped 5; count of bases not matched to a gene: 5. This CDR3 reads CASSSGLARNNEQFF. For the CDR3, the DNA is TGCGCCAGCAGCTCGGGACTAGCGAGGAACAATGAGCAGTTCTTC.

The chain recombines TRBV7-7 with TRBJ2-1; 8 bases are shared with TRBD2. CDR3 size: 16 residues. Germline CDR1 reads SSHAT; CDR2 reads FNYEAQ (reference sequence). J lost 9 bases, V lost 5 bases, and 15 bases had no gene match. CDR3 amino acids: CASSVTGTSSLGEQFF. The CDR3 region has the DNA TGTGCCAGCAGCGTAACCGGGACTAGTTCTTTGGGTGAGCAGTTCTTC.

This clone was seen a few times. The rearrangement joins TRBV5-4 to TRBJ2-2; 11 bases match TRBD2. Trimming cost V 4 bases and J 4 bases; bases outside gene matches: 3. The CDR3 runs 15 residues. Germline CDR1 SGHNT, CDR2 YYREEE (reference sequence). The CDR3 DNA sequence: TGTGCCAGCAGCGTAGCGGGAGGGCCCACCGGGGAGCTGTTTTTT. It codes for CASSVAGGPTGELFF.

The V call is TRBV4-1, the J call TRBJ2-7; no firm D call. Germline lookup yields CDR1 MGHRA and CDR2 YSYEKL. The CDR3 has 14 residues. V lost 1 base and J 2 bases, leaving 9 bases between the germline ends. CDR3: CASSQGLSPYEQYF. As DNA, the CDR3 is TGCGCCAGCAGCCAAGGACTCAGCCCCTACGAGCAGTACTTC.